The TCR beta chain described here comes from a study of blood T cell repertoires in COVID-19. Profiled with immunoSEQ multiplex PCR; TCRdb holds only in-frame clones, not every one. The sample yields under 200,000 clones, approximately 87% seen once. Trimming took 7 bases from V and 0 from J, leaving 10 bases between them. This CDR3 has 13 amino acids. The V gene's germline CDR1 is SQVTM and CDR2 ANQGSEA. The chain employs TRBV29-1 and TRBJ1-3; D remains ambiguous. The TCR comes from a woman aged 70 to 79 with COVID-19, enrolled during active disease. Specimen: peripheral blood. CDR3 sequence reads: CSGAGSSGNTIYF. CDR3 DNA: TGCAGCGGGGCTGGGAGCTCTGGAAACACCATATATTTT. Variable domain in full (rest from reference TRBV29-1 and TRBJ1-3): SAVISQKPSRDICQRGTSLTIQCQVDSQVTMMFWYRQQPGQSLTLIATANQGSEATYESGFVIDKFPISRPNLTFSTLTVSNMSPEDSSIYLCSGAGSSGNTIYFGEGSWLTVV.